Listed here are 26 T cell receptor beta chains from one sample, sequenced in a study of blood T cell repertoires in COVID-19. The repertoire was sequenced with immunoSEQ multiplex PCR; TCRdb's copy has only in-frame clones and lacks some. The repertoire includes tens of thousands of clones, 88% of them detected once, and over 4% sits in the top ten. Sequencing used peripheral blood. The receptors derive from a human donor in a cohort sampled during active COVID-19.

The chain joins TRBV4-3 to TRBJ1-3, with TRBD1 matching over 10 bases. The CDR3 spans 16 residues. V trimming: 4 bases; J trimming: 2 bases; junction bases outside the gene matches: 5. Looked up from germline, CDR1 is LGHNA and CDR2 is YSLEER. CDR3 nucleotides: TGCGCCAGCAGCCTCCACGGACAGGGGGCTGGAAACACCATATATTTT. As protein: CASSLHGQGAGNTIYF.

This chain uses TRBV4-3 with TRBJ1-1; 7 bases map to TRBD1. Germline V gives CDR1 LGHNA, CDR2 YSLEER. This CDR3 is built from 15 residues. The J segment lost 5 bases and the V segment lost 4 bases, leaving 10 bases of the junction unmatched. CDR3 region: CASSRDRDLGTEAFF. In nucleotides, the CDR3 is TGCGCCAGCAGCCGAGACAGGGATTTGGGGACTGAAGCTTTCTTT.

The genes are TRBV10-3 and TRBJ2-5; TRBD1 agrees at 9 bases. After removal of 6 bases from V and 6 bases from J, the junction contained 5 bases not matched to a gene. The length of the CDR3 is 13 residues. The germline V gene has CDR1 ENHRY and CDR2 SYGVKD. CDR3: CAIRGQGVQTQYF. CDR3 nucleotide sequence: TGTGCCATCAGGGGACAGGGTGTACAGACCCAGTACTTC.

The V and J genes are TRBV6-6 and TRBJ1-2; tentative D call: TRBD1 (5 bases). Germline loops: CDR1 MNHNY, CDR2 SVGAGI (reference sequence). V lost 2 bases and J lost 5, with 9 bases in between. CDR3 length equals 13 residues. The CDR3 reads CASSYQGDYGYTF. CDR3 bases: TGTGCCAGCAGTTACCAGGGTGATTATGGCTACACCTTC.

The rearrangement links TRBV30 to TRBJ2-5, with D tentatively TRBD1 (5 bases). Per germline, CDR1 GTSNPN and CDR2 SVGIG (reference sequence). V was pared by 0 bases and J by 5 bases, with 10 bases between. The CDR3 totals 13 residues. The DNA of the CDR3 is TGTGCCTGGAGTGTACTGTACAGGGAGACCCAGTACTTC. It specifies CAWSVLYRETQYF.

The genes are TRBV29-1 and TRBJ2-5; TRBD1 is a possible D gene (6 bases). Germline values: CDR1 SQVTM, CDR2 ANQGSEA. This CDR3 contains 15 residues. V dropped 7 bases and J dropped 2 bases, with 20 bases sitting between them. In DNA form, the CDR3 reads TGCAGCGGGGTTCTAAACCGAAGGGGGCAAGAGACCCAGTACTTC. As protein: CSGVLNRRGQETQYF. Variable domain in full (rest from reference TRBV29-1 and TRBJ2-5): SAVISQKPSRDICQRGTSLTIQCQVDSQVTMMFWYRQQPGQSLTLIATANQGSEATYESGFVIDKFPISRPNLTFSTLTVSNMSPEDSSIYLCSGVLNRRGQETQYFGPGTRLLVL.

This rearrangement joins TRBV28 to TRBJ2-7; tentative D call: TRBD2 (5 bases). CDR1 is MDHEN and CDR2 is SYDVKM in the germline V gene. The CDR3 sequence is 14 residues long. Trimming removed 5 bases at V and 2 bases at J, with 13 bases between. The CDR3 coding sequence is TGTGCCAGCAGTCTACCGGGATATGCCTACGAGCAGTACTTC. It is translated as CASSLPGYAYEQYF.

The chain is built from TRBV27 and TRBJ2-3, with D uncertain. The V and J ends lost 11 bases and 1 base respectively, with 10 bases between them. The CDR3 extends over 12 amino acids. Germline V CDR1 and CDR2: MNHEY, SMNVEV (reference sequence). CDR3: CASRSGTDTQYF. The CDR3 coding sequence is TGTGCCTCGAGGTCCGGCACAGATACGCAGTATTTT.

This clone was detected once. The V call is TRBV15, the J call TRBJ2-5, with TRBD2 identical over 11 bases. With 8 bases clipped from V and 2 bases from J, the junction kept 10 bases outside the gene matches. The germline V gene encodes CDR1 LNHNV and CDR2 YYDKDF (reference sequence). This CDR3 region has 16 residues. The CDR3 nucleotides are TGTGCCACCTCCCCCGGTGTAGCGGGGGGGCAAGAGACCCAGTACTTC. This sequence encodes CATSPGVAGGQETQYF. Variable domain in full (rest from reference TRBV15 and TRBJ2-5): DAMVIQNPRYQVTQFGKPVTLSCSQTLNHNVMYWYQQKSSQAPKLLFHYYDKDFNNEADTPDNFQSRRPNTSFCFLDIRSPGLGDTAMYLCATSPGVAGGQETQYFGPGTRLLVL.

The chain employs TRBV11-3 and TRBJ1-1, with D maybe TRBD1 (6 bases). CDR1 is SGHNT, CDR2 YENEEA, per germline. The ends were cut back, 4 bases at V and 1 base at J, with 10 bases in the middle. The CDR3 contains 14 residues. DNA of the CDR3: TGTGCCAGCAGCTCGGGGGGCACGAACACTGAAGCTTTCTTT. This encodes CASSSGGTNTEAFF.

This clone appeared a single time. The CDR3 coding sequence is TGTGCCAGCAGCTCCCGGGACAGGGAAACCCAGTACTTC. It specifies CASSSRDRETQYF. The chain uses TRBV7-2 and TRBJ2-5; 9 nucleotides match TRBD1. Trimming at V came to 4 bases and at J to 8 bases, leaving 5 bases not matched to a gene. Germline CDR1 reads SGHTA; CDR2 reads FQGNSA. The CDR3 consists of 13 residues.

This clone occurred a few times. The chain is built from TRBV19 and TRBJ2-3; D gene unclear. The CDR3 runs 12 residues. Trimming removed 7 bases from V and 8 bases from J, with 13 bases in between. CDR1 LNHDA and CDR2 SQIVND come from the germline V gene (reference sequence). The CDR3 DNA reads TGTGCCAGTATGAGTAGCTTATTTACGCAGTATTTT. Translation: CASMSSLFTQYF.

This clone was picked up one time. The chain uses TRBV19 and TRBJ2-1, with 11 bases fitting TRBD2. Per germline, CDR1 LNHDA and CDR2 SQIVND (reference sequence). Losses at the gene ends were 0 bases for V and 9 bases for J; bases not matched to a gene: 4. CDR3 length equals 15 residues. The CDR3 sequence: CASSIDSGGATEQFF. The CDR3 bases are TGTGCCAGTAGTATAGATAGCGGGGGGGCAACTGAGCAGTTCTTC.

This chain links TRBV3-1 (or the pseudogene TRBV3-2) with TRBJ2-5; weak D call: TRBD2 (5 bases). V was trimmed by 1 base and J by 7 bases, leaving 7 bases between them. This CDR3 has 12 amino acids. Germline V gene lookup returns CDR1 LGHDT and CDR2 YNNKEL (reference sequence). The CDR3 sequence is CASSQGGGTQYF. DNA for the CDR3: TGTGCCAGCAGCCAAGGTGGAGGGACCCAGTACTTC.

V and J are TRBV5-6 and TRBJ1-1; TRBD1 aligns across 7 bases. Per the germline V gene, CDR1 is SGHDT and CDR2 is YYEEEE. V dropped 4 bases and J dropped 1; count of bases not matched to a gene: 4. The CDR3 length is 14 residues. The CDR3 spells CASSKGQTNTEAFF. In DNA form, the CDR3 reads TGTGCCAGCAGCAAGGGACAGACGAACACTGAAGCTTTCTTT. Full variable domain (rest looked up from reference TRBV5-6 and TRBJ1-1): DAGVTQSPTHLIKTRGQQVTLRCSPKSGHDTVSWYQQALGQGPQFIFQYYEEEERQRGNFPDRFSGHQFPNYSSELNVNALLLGDSALYLCASSKGQTNTEAFFGQGTRLTVV.

The chain is built from TRBV6-5 and TRBJ1-2; TRBD1 matches at 7 bases. V shed 6 bases, J shed 4 bases, and the junction held 11 bases outside the gene matches. The CDR3 loop spans 15 amino acids. Germline CDR1 and CDR2: MNHEY and SVGAGI. The CDR3 DNA is TGTGCCAGCAGGCGCAATCGACAGGGAAGCTATGGCTACACCTTC. Translation: CASRRNRQGSYGYTF.

V and J are TRBV5-6 and TRBJ2-3, with D unclear. The CDR3 sequence is 14 residues long. The V gene's germline CDR1 is SGHDT and CDR2 YYEEEE. V was clipped by 5 bases and J by 2 bases, with 12 bases between them. CDR3 sequence (DNA): TGTGCCAGCAGATTTATCACTTCCACAGATACGCAGTATTTT. Its translation is CASRFITSTDTQYF.

V is TRBV9 and J is TRBJ2-2; 11 bases match TRBD2. V lost 3 bases to trimming and J lost 6 bases; unmatched junction nucleotides: 4. The CDR3 extends over 15 amino acids. The germline CDR1 and CDR2 sequences are SGDLS and YYNGEE. This CDR3 reads CASSARLAGSGELFF. CDR3 bases: TGTGCCAGCAGCGCGAGACTAGCGGGATCCGGGGAGCTGTTTTTT.

The rearrangement links TRBV9 to TRBJ1-6; no definite D call. Trimming pared 3 bases from V and 7 bases from J, leaving 11 bases between. Looked up from germline, CDR1 is SGDLS and CDR2 is YYNGEE. This CDR3 has 14 amino acids. CDR3: CASSAVDSNSPLHF. The CDR3 nucleotides are TGTGCCAGCAGCGCGGTCGATTCAAATTCACCCCTCCACTTT. The full variable domain, rest sourced from reference TRBV9 and TRBJ1-6, is DSGVTQTPKHLITATGQRVTLRCSPRSGDLSVYWYQQSLDQGLQFLIQYYNGEERAKGNILERFSAQQFPDLHSELNLSSLELGDSALYFCASSAVDSNSPLHFGNGTRLTVT.

The chain combines TRBV5-1 with TRBJ2-2; D remains unclear. CDR3 length: 15 residues. V was clipped by 0 bases and J by 0 bases, with 6 bases between them. The V gene's germline CDR1 is SGHRS and CDR2 YFSETQ. In DNA, the CDR3 is TGCGCCAGCAGCTTGGTGACAACGAACACCGGGGAGCTGTTTTTT. Its translation is CASSLVTTNTGELFF.

The chain couples TRBV6-6 to TRBJ1-1; 11 bases fit TRBD1. CDR1 and CDR2 (germline): MNHNY, SVGAGI (reference sequence). V lost 7 bases and J lost 3; bases outside the gene matches: 7. This CDR3 has 15 amino acids. CDR3 protein: CASTPRTGGHTEAFF. Written as DNA, the CDR3 is TGTGCCAGCACCCCAAGGACAGGGGGCCACACTGAAGCTTTCTTT.

This chain joins TRBV5-1 and TRBJ2-1, with TRBD2 as a possible D gene (6 bases). In germline, CDR1 is SGHRS, CDR2 YFSETQ. This CDR3 has 13 residues. V was shortened by 4 bases and J by 7 bases, with 12 bases between the two germline ends. CDR3 DNA sequence: TGCGCCAGCAGCCAAGGCGGACTAAATGAGCAGTTCTTC. The encoded protein is CASSQGGLNEQFF.

The chain combines TRBV5-1 with TRBJ2-3, with D possibly TRBD2 on 6 matching bases. The CDR3 loop spans 15 amino acids. Germline loops: CDR1 SGHRS, CDR2 YFSETQ. V was trimmed by 4 bases and J by 6 bases, leaving 18 bases between them. CDR3 sequence (DNA): TGCGCCAGCAGCCTACAAGTAGGCCGGGGGGATACGCAGTATTTT. Its protein is CASSLQVGRGDTQYF.

CDR3: CASSYRLDSPLHF. As DNA, the CDR3 is TGTGCCAGCAGTTACCGGTTGGATTCACCCCTCCACTTT. The chain has TRBV6-2 or TRBV6-3 and TRBJ1-6; no definite D call. Germline CDR1 is MNHEY and CDR2 is SVGEGT. The CDR3 has 13 amino acids. Trimming cost V 2 bases and J 8 bases, with 7 bases left between them.

This chain connects TRBV7-2 to TRBJ2-5, with 7 bases lining up with TRBD1. The CDR3 is made up of 14 amino acids. J lost 2 bases, V lost 5 bases, and 5 bases had no gene match. Germline V gene data show CDR1 as SGHTA and CDR2 as FQGNSA. CDR3 bases: TGTGCCAGCAGCGCAAACAGGGGACAAGAGACCCAGTACTTC. Translation: CASSANRGQETQYF. Drawing the rest from reference TRBV7-2 and TRBJ2-5, the complete variable domain is GAGVSQSPSNKVTEKGKDVELRCDPISGHTALYWYRQSLGQGLEFLIYFQGNSAPDKSGLPSDRFSAERTGGSVSTLTIQRTQQEDSAVYLCASSANRGQETQYFGPGTRLLVL.

This chain connects TRBV29-1 to TRBJ1-1; D perhaps matches TRBD1 (6 bases). The CDR3 totals 14 residues. Trimming removed 3 bases at V and 12 bases at J, with 23 bases between. CDR1 is SQVTM, CDR2 ANQGSEA, per germline. The CDR3 here is CSVDRVVGARNSFF. As DNA, the CDR3 is TGCAGCGTTGATAGGGTTGTGGGGGCGAGGAACTCTTTCTTT.